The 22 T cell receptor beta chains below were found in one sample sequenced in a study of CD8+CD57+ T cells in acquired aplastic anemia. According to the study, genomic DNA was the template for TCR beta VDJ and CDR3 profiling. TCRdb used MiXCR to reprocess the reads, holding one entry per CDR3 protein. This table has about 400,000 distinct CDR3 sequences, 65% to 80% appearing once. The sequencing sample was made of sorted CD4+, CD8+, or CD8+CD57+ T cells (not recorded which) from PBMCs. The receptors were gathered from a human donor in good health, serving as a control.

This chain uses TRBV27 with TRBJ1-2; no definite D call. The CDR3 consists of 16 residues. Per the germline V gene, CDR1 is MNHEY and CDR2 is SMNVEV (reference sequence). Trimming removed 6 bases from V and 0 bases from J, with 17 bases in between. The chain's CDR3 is CASSQGRLRANYGYTF. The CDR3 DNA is TGTGCCAGCAGCCAAGGACGGTTAAGAGCTAACTATGGCTACACCTTC.

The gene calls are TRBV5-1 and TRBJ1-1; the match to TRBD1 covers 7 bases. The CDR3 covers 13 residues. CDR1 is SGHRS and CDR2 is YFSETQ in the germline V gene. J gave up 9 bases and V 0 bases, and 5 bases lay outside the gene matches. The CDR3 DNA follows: TGCGCCAGCAGCTTGGCCTGGGACAGAAAAGCTTTCTTT. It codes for CASSLAWDRKAFF. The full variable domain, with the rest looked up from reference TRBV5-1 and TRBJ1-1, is KAGVTQTPRYLIKTRGQQVTLSCSPISGHRSVSWYQQTPGQGLQFLFEYFSETQRNKGNFPGRFSGRQFSNSRSEMNVSTLELGDSALYLCASSLAWDRKAFFGQGTRLTVV.

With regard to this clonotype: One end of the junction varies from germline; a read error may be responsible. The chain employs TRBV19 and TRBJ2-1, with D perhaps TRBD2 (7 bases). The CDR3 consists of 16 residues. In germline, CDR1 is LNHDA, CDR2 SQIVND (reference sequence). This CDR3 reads CASSPPLRGAWNAQFF. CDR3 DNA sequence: TGTGCCAGTAGCCCCCCCCTCCGGGGGGCATGGAATGCGCAGTTCTTC.

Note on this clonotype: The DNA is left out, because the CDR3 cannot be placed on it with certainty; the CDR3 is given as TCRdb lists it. This CDR3 is CSARGLDNYLCAWTGAGAGNTIYF. The rearrangement uses TRBV20-1 and TRBJ1-3; TRBD1 is the table's D call and was not checked against the DNA. CDR1 is DFQATT and CDR2 is SNEGSKA in the germline V gene (reference sequence). A total of 24 residues make up the CDR3, ends included.

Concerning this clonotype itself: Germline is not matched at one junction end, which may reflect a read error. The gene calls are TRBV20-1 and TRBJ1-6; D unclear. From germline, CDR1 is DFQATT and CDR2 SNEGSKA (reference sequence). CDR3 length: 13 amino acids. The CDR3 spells CSATPHAGSALHF. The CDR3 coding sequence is TGCAGTGCTACGCCACACGCGGGTTCAGCCCTCCACTTT.

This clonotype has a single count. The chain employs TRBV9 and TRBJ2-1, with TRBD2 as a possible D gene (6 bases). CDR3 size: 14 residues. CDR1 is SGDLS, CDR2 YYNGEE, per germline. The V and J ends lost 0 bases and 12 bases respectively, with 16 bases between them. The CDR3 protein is CASSVGVAADTQFF. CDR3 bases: TGTGCCAGCAGCGTAGGTGTAGCGGCAGATACGCAGTTCTTC.

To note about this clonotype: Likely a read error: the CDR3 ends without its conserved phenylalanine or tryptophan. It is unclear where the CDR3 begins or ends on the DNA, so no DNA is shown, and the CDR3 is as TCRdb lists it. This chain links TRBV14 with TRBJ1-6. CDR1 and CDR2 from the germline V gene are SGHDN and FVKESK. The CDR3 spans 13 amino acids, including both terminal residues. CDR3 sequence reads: CASSPGVVAAYEL.

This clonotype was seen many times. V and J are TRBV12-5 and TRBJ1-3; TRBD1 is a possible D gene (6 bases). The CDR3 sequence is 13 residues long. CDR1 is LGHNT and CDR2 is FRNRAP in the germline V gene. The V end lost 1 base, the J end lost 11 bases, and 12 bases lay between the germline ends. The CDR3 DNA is TGTGCTAGTGGTTTGGAAGCGGGGGCAGCCATATATTTT. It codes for CASGLEAGAAIYF.

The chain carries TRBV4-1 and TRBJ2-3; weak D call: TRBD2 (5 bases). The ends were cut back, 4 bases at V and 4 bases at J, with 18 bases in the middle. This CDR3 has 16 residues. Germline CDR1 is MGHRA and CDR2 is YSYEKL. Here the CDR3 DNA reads TGCGCCAGCAGCCGAGGGATCTCACGGGCCGCAGATACGCAGTATTTT. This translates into CASSRGISRAADTQYF.

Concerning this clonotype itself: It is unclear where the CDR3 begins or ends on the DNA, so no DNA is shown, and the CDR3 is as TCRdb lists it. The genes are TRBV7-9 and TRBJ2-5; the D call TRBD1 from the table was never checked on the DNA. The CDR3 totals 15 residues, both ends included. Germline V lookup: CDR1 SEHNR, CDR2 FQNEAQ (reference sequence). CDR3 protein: CASSLSGNTIYFGYF.

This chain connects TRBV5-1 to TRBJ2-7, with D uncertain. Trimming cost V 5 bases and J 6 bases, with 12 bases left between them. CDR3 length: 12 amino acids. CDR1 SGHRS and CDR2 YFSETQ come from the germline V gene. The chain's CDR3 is CASSVTKFEQYF. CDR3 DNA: TGCGCCAGCAGTGTAACCAAATTCGAGCAGTACTTC.

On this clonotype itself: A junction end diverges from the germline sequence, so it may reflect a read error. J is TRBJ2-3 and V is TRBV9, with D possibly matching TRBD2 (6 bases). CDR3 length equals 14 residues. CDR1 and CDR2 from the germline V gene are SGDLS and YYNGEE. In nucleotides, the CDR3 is TGTGCCAGCAGTTCGGCACGGAGGGCGAATACGCAGGATTTT. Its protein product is CASSSARRANTQDF. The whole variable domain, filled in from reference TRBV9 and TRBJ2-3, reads DSGVTQTPKHLITATGQRVTLRCSPRSGDLSVYWYQQSLDQGLQFLIQYYNGEERAKGNILERFSAQQFPDLHSELNLSSLELGDSALYFCASSSARRANTQDFGPGTRLTVL.

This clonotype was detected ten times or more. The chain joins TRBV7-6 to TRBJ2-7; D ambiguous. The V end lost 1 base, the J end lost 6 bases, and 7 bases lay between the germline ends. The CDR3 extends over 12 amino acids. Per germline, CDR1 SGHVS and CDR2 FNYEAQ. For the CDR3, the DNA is TGTGCCAGCAGCTTAGAAGTGGGCGAGCAGTACTTC. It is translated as CASSLEVGEQYF.

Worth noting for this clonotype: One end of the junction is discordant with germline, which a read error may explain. CDR3: CASSEEWQNTEASF. CDR3 sequence (DNA): TGTGCCAGCAGCGAAGAATGGCAGAACACTGAAGCTTCCTTC. The J gene is TRBJ1-2, the V gene TRBV9, with no clear D. The CDR3 spans 14 residues. Germline assignment: CDR1 SGDLS and CDR2 YYNGEE.

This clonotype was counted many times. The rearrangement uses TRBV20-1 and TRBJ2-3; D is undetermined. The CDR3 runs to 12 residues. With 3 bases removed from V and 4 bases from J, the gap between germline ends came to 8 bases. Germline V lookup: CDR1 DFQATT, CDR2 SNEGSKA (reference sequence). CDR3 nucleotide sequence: TGCAGTGCTAGGTCTGAGGCAGATACGCAGTATTTT. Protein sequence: CSARSEADTQYF.

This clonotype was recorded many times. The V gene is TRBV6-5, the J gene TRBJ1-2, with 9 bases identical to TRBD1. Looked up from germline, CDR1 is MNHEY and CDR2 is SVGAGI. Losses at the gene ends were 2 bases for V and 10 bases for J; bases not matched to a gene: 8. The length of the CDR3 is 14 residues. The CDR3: CASSYGLGQGVYTF. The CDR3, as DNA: TGTGCCAGCAGTTACGGGTTGGGACAGGGCGTCTACACCTTC.

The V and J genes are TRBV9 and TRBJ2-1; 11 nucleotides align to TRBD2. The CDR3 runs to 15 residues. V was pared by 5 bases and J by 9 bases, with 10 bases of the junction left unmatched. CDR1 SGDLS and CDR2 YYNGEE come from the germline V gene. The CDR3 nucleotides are TGTGCCAGCAGATCGACTAGCGGGGCCCCCACTGAGCAGTTCTTC. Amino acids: CASRSTSGAPTEQFF.

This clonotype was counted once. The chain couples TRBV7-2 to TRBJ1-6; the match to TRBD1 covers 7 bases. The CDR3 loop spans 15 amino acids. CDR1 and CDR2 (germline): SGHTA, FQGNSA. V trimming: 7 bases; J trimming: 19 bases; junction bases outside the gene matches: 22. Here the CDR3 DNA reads TGTGCCAGCATCACGACAGGGATTGGGAAAAACTGCTTTCACTTT. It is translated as CASITTGIGKNCFHF.

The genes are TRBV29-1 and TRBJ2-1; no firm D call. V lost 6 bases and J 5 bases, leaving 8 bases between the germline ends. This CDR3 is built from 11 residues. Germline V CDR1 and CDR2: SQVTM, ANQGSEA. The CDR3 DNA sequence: TGCAGCGTCCCAACTAACAATGAGCAGTTCTTC. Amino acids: CSVPTNNEQFF.

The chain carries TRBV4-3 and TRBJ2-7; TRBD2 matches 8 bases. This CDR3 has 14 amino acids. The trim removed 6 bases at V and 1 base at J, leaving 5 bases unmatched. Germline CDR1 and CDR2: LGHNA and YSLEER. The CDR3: CASRTSGGSYEQYF. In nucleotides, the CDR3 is TGCGCCAGCAGGACTTCGGGAGGGTCCTACGAGCAGTACTTC.

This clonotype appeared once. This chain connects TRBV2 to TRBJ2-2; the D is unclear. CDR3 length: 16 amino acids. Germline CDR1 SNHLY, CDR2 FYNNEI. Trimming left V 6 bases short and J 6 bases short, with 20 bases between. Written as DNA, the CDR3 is TGTGCCAGCAGCTTAGTGCCAGGAATCACCGCCGGGGAGCTGTTTTTT. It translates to CASSLVPGITAGELFF.

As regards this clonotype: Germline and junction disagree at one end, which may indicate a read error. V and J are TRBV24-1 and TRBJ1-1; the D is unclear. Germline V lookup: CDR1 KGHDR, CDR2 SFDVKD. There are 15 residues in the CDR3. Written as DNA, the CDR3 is TGTGCCACCAGTGATTCCGCGACGCTTGGCTCCGAACCTTTCTTC. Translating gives CATSDSATLGSEPFF.